Presented here are 14 T cell receptor beta chains from one specimen sequenced in a study of shared clonotypes between healthy human individuals. Sequencing was performed with immunoSEQ multiplex PCR; in TCRdb, only in-frame clones are kept and a portion is missing. The sample carries 80,000 to 100,000 clones, over 60% recorded once. What was sequenced was memory CD8+ T cells sorted from blood. Stated subset: CD45RO+ cells pooled with CCR7-negative TemRA cells. These receptors were taken from a young man in good health.

The chain uses TRBV5-1 and TRBJ2-1, with D maybe TRBD1 (6 bases). Per the germline V gene, CDR1 is SGHRS and CDR2 is YFSETQ. V dropped 0 bases and J dropped 7 bases, with 17 bases sitting between them. CDR3 length equals 16 residues. The CDR3 sequence is CASSLVLAGTRNEQFF. In DNA form, the CDR3 reads TGCGCCAGCAGCTTGGTCCTTGCCGGGACAAGAAATGAGCAGTTCTTC. Full variable domain (missing parts from reference TRBV5-1 and TRBJ2-1): KAGVTQTPRYLIKTRGQQVTLSCSPISGHRSVSWYQQTPGQGLQFLFEYFSETQRNKGNFPGRFSGRQFSNSRSEMNVSTLELGDSALYLCASSLVLAGTRNEQFFGPGTRLTVL.

This clone has just one count. The rearrangement links TRBV7-1 to TRBJ2-4; D could derive from TRBD1 or TRBD2 (5 bases each). TRBV7-1 is recorded as an ORF, its role being uncertain. Trimming removed 4 bases at V and 0 bases at J, with 22 bases between. This CDR3 spans 19 amino acids. This CDR3 is CASSLPTTSRELAKNIQYF. CDR3 in DNA: TGTGCCAGCAGCTTACCCACTACATCCAGGGAGCTAGCCAAAAACATTCAGTACTTC.

The chain recombines TRBV2 with TRBJ1-5, with 9 bases that match TRBD1. This CDR3 comprises 14 residues. V was pared by 6 bases and J by 5 bases, with 5 bases of the junction left unmatched. CDR1 and CDR2 (germline): SNHLY, FYNNEI. The DNA for the CDR3 is TGTGCCAGCAGGGAGGGACAGGGTTATCAGCCCCAGCATTTT. This codes for CASREGQGYQPQHF.

The V call is TRBV11-2, the J call TRBJ2-7, with 12 bases identical to TRBD2. The J segment lost 1 base and the V segment lost 5 bases, leaving 3 bases of the junction unmatched. The CDR3 sequence is 15 residues long. Germline lookup yields CDR1 SGHAT and CDR2 FQNNGV. This chain's CDR3 is CASSLTSGSSYEQYF. CDR3 nucleotides: TGTGCCAGCAGCCTGACTAGCGGGAGTTCCTACGAGCAGTACTTC.

This clone has a handful of counts. The V call is TRBV6-5, the J call TRBJ2-1; TRBD2 matches at 12 bases. Trimming removed 7 bases from V and 7 bases from J; junction bases left unmatched: 8. This CDR3 is 15 amino acids long. CDR1 is MNHEY and CDR2 is SVGAGI in the germline V gene. CDR3 loop: CASTKLAGGHNEQFF. The CDR3 DNA sequence: TGTGCCAGCACCAAACTAGCGGGAGGTCATAATGAGCAGTTCTTC.

The CDR3 sequence is CASSLDDLLGTQYF. In nucleotides, the CDR3 is TGCGCCAGCAGCTTGGACGACCTGCTGGGGACCCAGTACTTC. This sequence joins TRBV5-1 and TRBJ2-7; no clear D gene. The DNA end favors TRBJ2-5, so the J call may be wrong. Germline V gene sequence: CDR1 SGHRS, CDR2 YFSETQ. This CDR3 has 14 amino acids.

This clone was counted once. The CDR3 sequence is CASSSIIAGSQYF. DNA of the CDR3: TGTGCCAGCAGCTCGATTATAGCGGGATCGCAGTATTTT. The V call is TRBV7-3, the J call TRBJ2-3, with TRBD2 matching over 8 bases. V gave up 4 bases and J gave up 10 bases; unmatched junction bases: 7. The CDR3 has 13 amino acids. The germline CDR1 and CDR2 sequences are SGHTA and FQGTGA.

V gene TRBV28 combines with J gene TRBJ2-7; no definite D call. CDR1 and CDR2 (germline): MDHEN, SYDVKM. Between the trimmed V and J ends, which lost 6 bases and 7 bases, there was a span of 16 bases. This CDR3 is 13 amino acids long. Here the CDR3 reads CASSSPVPSEQYF. Written as DNA, the CDR3 is TGTGCCAGCAGCTCCCCGGTCCCTTCTGAGCAGTACTTC.

V is TRBV6-1 and J is TRBJ2-1; TRBD2 might be the D (7 bases). The CDR3 runs to 16 residues. In germline, CDR1 is MNHNS, CDR2 SASEGT. Trimming removed 3 bases from V and 4 bases from J, with 16 bases in between. CDR3: CASSDVGGQAYNEQFF. CDR3 nucleotides: TGTGCCAGCAGTGATGTGGGGGGGCAAGCGTACAATGAGCAGTTCTTC.

The DNA for the CDR3 is TGTGCCAGCAGCCCTCCCGGACTAGCGGGAGACGGGTCCTACAATGAGCAGTTCTTC. As protein: CASSPPGLAGDGSYNEQFF. V usage is TRBV11-3 and J usage is TRBJ2-1, with TRBD2 identical over 13 bases. The CDR3 consists of 19 residues. The ends lost 5 bases at V and 1 base at J; junction bases unmatched: 11. Looked up from germline, CDR1 is SGHNT and CDR2 is YENEEA.

The chain uses TRBV5-1 and TRBJ1-3; D is possibly TRBD1 (5 bases). Germline V gene lookup returns CDR1 SGHRS and CDR2 YFSETQ. Deletions cut 7 bases from V and 0 bases from J, with 29 bases between. The CDR3 loop spans 20 amino acids. CDR3 coding DNA: TGCGCCAGCTCCCTTGGGACCTCCAAGGGCCGTATAAACTCTGGAAACACCATATATTTT. It yields the protein CASSLGTSKGRINSGNTIYF. The full variable domain, rest sourced from reference TRBV5-1 and TRBJ1-3, is KAGVTQTPRYLIKTRGQQVTLSCSPISGHRSVSWYQQTPGQGLQFLFEYFSETQRNKGNFPGRFSGRQFSNSRSEMNVSTLELGDSALYLCASSLGTSKGRINSGNTIYFGEGSWLTVV.

This clone has a count of ten or more. The V and J genes are TRBV4-1 and TRBJ2-2; possibly TRBD1 or TRBD2 for D (6 bases each). Germline assignment: CDR1 MGHRA and CDR2 YSYEKL. V was shortened by 0 bases and J by 7 bases, with 18 bases between the two germline ends. The CDR3 is 17 residues long. The CDR3 nucleotides are TGCGCCAGCAGCCAAGAAAGTGGGCAGGGGAGGAACGGGGAGCTGTTTTTT. It encodes CASSQESGQGRNGELFF.

CDR3 coding DNA: TGTGCCAGCAGCTCGCCCTCGAACACTGAAGCTTTCTTT. This codes for CASSSPSNTEAFF. This chain links TRBV7-9 with TRBJ1-1; D is undetermined. The CDR3 runs 13 residues. Per germline, CDR1 SEHNR and CDR2 FQNEAQ (reference sequence). V lost 4 bases and J 1 base, leaving 7 bases between the germline ends.

The chain has TRBV18 and TRBJ2-7, with D possibly being TRBD2 (5 bases). V gave up 3 bases and J gave up 1 base, with 7 bases separating them. There are 13 residues in the CDR3. In germline, CDR1 is KGHSH, CDR2 LQKENI. DNA for the CDR3: TGTGCCAGCTCACCGGACTTTTCCTACGAGCAGTACTTC. Its translation: CASSPDFSYEQYF.